Each of the 6 T cell receptor beta chains below was sequenced from the same sample in a study of blood T cell repertoires in COVID-19. Using immunoSEQ multiplex PCR, the repertoire was profiled, and TCRdb retains in-frame clones only, with some absent. The table includes 150,000 to 170,000 clones, about 83% detected once. What was sequenced was peripheral blood. The receptors were sampled from a woman aged 55-70 years with COVID-19, enrolled during active disease.

The rearrangement links TRBV5-1 to TRBJ1-3; D gene unclear. CDR3 length equals 15 residues. CDR1 SGHRS and CDR2 YFSETQ come from the germline V gene. V was cut by 0 bases and J by 1 base, with 8 bases left in between. As DNA, the CDR3 is TGCGCCAGCAGCTTGGGCCGAGAATCTGGAAACACCATATATTTT. As protein: CASSLGRESGNTIYF. Filled out from reference TRBV5-1 and TRBJ1-3, the complete variable domain reads KAGVTQTPRYLIKTRGQQVTLSCSPISGHRSVSWYQQTPGQGLQFLFEYFSETQRNKGNFPGRFSGRQFSNSRSEMNVSTLELGDSALYLCASSLGRESGNTIYFGEGSWLTVV.

The V call is TRBV5-1, the J call TRBJ1-3; D gene ambiguous. The V and J ends lost 6 bases and 7 bases respectively, with 8 bases between them. CDR3 length: 11 amino acids. In germline, CDR1 is SGHRS, CDR2 YFSETQ. DNA for the CDR3: TGCGCCAGCACGGTCGGGAACACCATATATTTT. Translated: CASTVGNTIYF.

The V call is TRBV11-3, the J call TRBJ2-7; 7 bases align to TRBD1. CDR1 is SGHNT and CDR2 is YENEEA in the germline V gene. Trimming cost V 3 bases and J 8 bases; bases outside gene matches: 13. This CDR3 comprises 15 residues. The CDR3 DNA follows: TGTGCCAGCAGCTTTTTAGGGGGCGCGGACAATAAGCAGTACTTC. It specifies CASSFLGGADNKQYF.

This chain links TRBV5-1 with TRBJ2-2; 9 nucleotides align to TRBD1. This CDR3 spans 15 amino acids. The V gene's germline CDR1 is SGHRS and CDR2 YFSETQ. The trim removed 4 bases at V and 5 bases at J, leaving 6 bases unmatched. This CDR3 reads CASSEVGQGTGELFF. The CDR3 DNA is TGCGCCAGCAGCGAGGTCGGACAGGGGACCGGGGAGCTGTTTTTT. Variable domain in full (rest from reference TRBV5-1 and TRBJ2-2): KAGVTQTPRYLIKTRGQQVTLSCSPISGHRSVSWYQQTPGQGLQFLFEYFSETQRNKGNFPGRFSGRQFSNSRSEMNVSTLELGDSALYLCASSEVGQGTGELFFGEGSRLTVL.

The chain has TRBV7-9 and TRBJ1-2; a weak D match, TRBD1 (5 bases). The CDR3 has 13 residues. Germline V lookup: CDR1 SEHNR, CDR2 FQNEAQ (reference sequence). Trimming left V 3 bases short and J 8 bases short, with 13 bases between. The CDR3 here is CASSFGQVVGYTF. CDR3 coding DNA: TGTGCCAGCAGCTTCGGACAAGTTGTCGGCTACACCTTC.

The chain recombines TRBV4-1 with TRBJ2-2; 7 bases match TRBD2. Unmatched junction bases numbered 10, after V lost 2 bases and J lost 1 base. Germline V gene lookup returns CDR1 MGHRA and CDR2 YSYEKL. The CDR3 extends over 18 amino acids. The CDR3 protein is CASSQTSGASGNTGELFF. CDR3 coding DNA: TGCGCCAGCAGCCAAACCTCCGGGGCTAGCGGGAACACCGGGGAGCTGTTTTTT.